Below are 8 T cell receptor beta chains sequenced from a single sample in a study of tumor-infiltrating lymphocytes in oesophageal squamous cell carcinoma. TCRdb re-called the PCR reads with MiXCR, one entry per CDR3 protein. The sample consists of under 20,000 distinct CDR3 sequences, nearly 45% of them appearing once. Sequenced input: esophageal tumor tissue. The receptors come from a male donor with esophageal squamous cell carcinoma.

In its sample, this clonotype was seen a few times. This rearrangement joins TRBV7-9 to TRBJ1-2; 8 positions match TRBD1. Germline values: CDR1 SEHNR, CDR2 FQNEAQ (reference sequence). The trim removed 3 bases at V and 5 bases at J, leaving 5 bases unmatched. The CDR3 is made up of 14 amino acids. As DNA, the CDR3 is TGTGCCAGCAGCTTCCCGGGACAGGTTTATGGCTACACCTTC. Residues: CASSFPGQVYGYTF.

Sample share makes this clonotype medium-sized (0.01 to 0.1%). V is TRBV6-6 and J is TRBJ2-3; D not certain. Germline lookup yields CDR1 MNHNY and CDR2 SVGAGI (reference sequence). The V end was cut by 2 bases, the J end by 8 bases, with 8 bases between. This CDR3 is built from 12 residues. The CDR3 protein is CASSYAEGTQYF. CDR3 nucleotide sequence: TGTGCCAGCAGTTACGCAGAAGGTACGCAGTATTTT.

This clonotype is deemed medium-sized. Just one base apart from a much larger clone, this may be a read error. This chain links TRBV7-2 with TRBJ2-1; D call uncertain. The J call may be incorrect, as the DNA end agrees better with TRBJ2-7. The CDR3 consists of 15 residues. CDR1 is SGHTA, CDR2 FQGNSA, per germline. The CDR3 spells CASSLYSGTYNEQYF. Written as DNA, the CDR3 is TGTGCCAGCAGCTTATACTCCGGAACCTACAATGAGCAGTACTTC.

This clonotype is labeled as medium-sized. The chain couples TRBV5-4 to TRBJ2-7, with 12 bases aligning to TRBD2. CDR1 SGHNT and CDR2 YYREEE come from the germline V gene (reference sequence). The J segment lost 5 bases and the V segment lost 6 bases, leaving 15 bases of the junction unmatched. The CDR3 extends over 17 amino acids. This CDR3 reads CASKRTSGTTGPNEQYF. The CDR3 DNA reads as TGTGCCAGCAAAAGGACTAGCGGGACCACGGGACCTAACGAGCAGTACTTC. The complete variable domain, with remaining parts taken from reference TRBV5-4 and TRBJ2-7, reads ETGVTQSPTHLIKTRGQQVTLRCSSQSGHNTVSWYQQALGQGPQFIFQYYREEENGRGNFPPRFSGLQFPNYSSELNVNALELDDSALYLCASKRTSGTTGPNEQYFGPGTRLTVT.

About this clonotype: Without the conserved terminal phenylalanine or tryptophan, this CDR3 likely stems from a read error. No DNA is shown, since the ends of the CDR3 on it are uncertain; the CDR3 is the one TCRdb lists. This sequence joins TRBV7-2 and TRBJ1-6. 8 amino acids form the CDR3, both terminal residues included. CDR1 is SGHTA, CDR2 FQGNSA, per germline. This CDR3 is CASSDRTS.

A few counts support this clonotype. No conserved phenylalanine or tryptophan ends this CDR3, so it is likely a read error. Because the CDR3's place on the DNA is in doubt, the DNA is left out and the CDR3 is given as listed by TCRdb. V gene TRBV12-3 or TRBV12-4 combines with J gene TRBJ2-7; TRBD1 reflects the table's D call only, with no check against the DNA. The CDR3 totals 15 residues, both ends included. CDR3 region: CASTTETARGYTFGS.

The chain couples TRBV12-3 or TRBV12-4 to TRBJ1-1; D might be TRBD1 (5 bases). The CDR3 extends over 14 amino acids. V was pared by 7 bases and J by 4 bases, with 16 bases between. CDR3 protein: CASTVDGRGTEAFF. CDR3 bases: TGTGCCAGCACCGTGGACGGGAGGGGCACTGAAGCTTTCTTT.

Written as DNA, the CDR3 is TGTGCCAGCAGTTTCTCCGCGGGGACTAGCGGGAGGACTAGCACAGATACGCAGTACTTC. It encodes CASSFSAGTSGRTSTDTQYF. The chain couples TRBV28 to TRBJ2-1, with 15 bases that match TRBD2. The J call may be mistaken, given a closer DNA end match to TRBJ2-7. CDR1 is MDHEN, CDR2 SYDVKM, per germline. The CDR3 has 20 amino acids.